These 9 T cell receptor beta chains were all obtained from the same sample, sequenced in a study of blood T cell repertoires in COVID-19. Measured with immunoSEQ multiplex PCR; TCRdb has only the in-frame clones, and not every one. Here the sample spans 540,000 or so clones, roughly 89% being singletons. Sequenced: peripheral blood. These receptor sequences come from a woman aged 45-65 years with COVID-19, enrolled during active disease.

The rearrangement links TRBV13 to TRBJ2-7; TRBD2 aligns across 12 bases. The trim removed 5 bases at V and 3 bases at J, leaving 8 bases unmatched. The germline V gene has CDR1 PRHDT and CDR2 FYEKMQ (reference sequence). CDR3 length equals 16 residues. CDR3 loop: CASSQTMTSGGYEQYF. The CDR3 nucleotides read TGTGCCAGCAGCCAAACCATGACTAGCGGGGGCTACGAGCAGTACTTC.

The CDR3 DNA is TGTGCCAGTAGTATAGACGCTAGCGGGGGGCCGTACAAAAACATTCAGTACTTC. Translating gives CASSIDASGGPYKNIQYF. This chain uses TRBV19 with TRBJ2-4; 11 positions match TRBD2. The CDR3 sequence is 18 residues long. Germline CDR1 and CDR2: LNHDA and SQIVND (reference sequence). V lost 0 bases to trimming and J lost 3 bases; unmatched junction nucleotides: 7.

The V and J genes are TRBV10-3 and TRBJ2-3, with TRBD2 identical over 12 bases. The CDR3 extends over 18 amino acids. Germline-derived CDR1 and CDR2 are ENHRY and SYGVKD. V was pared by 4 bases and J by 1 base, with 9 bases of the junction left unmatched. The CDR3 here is CAISARLAGGLGTDTQYF. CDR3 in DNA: TGTGCCATCAGTGCCAGGCTAGCGGGGGGGCTCGGCACAGATACGCAGTATTTT.

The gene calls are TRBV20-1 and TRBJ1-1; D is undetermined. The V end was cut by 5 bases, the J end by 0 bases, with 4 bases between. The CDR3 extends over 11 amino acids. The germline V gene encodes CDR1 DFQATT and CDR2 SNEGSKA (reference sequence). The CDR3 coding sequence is TGCAGTGCTCCAGTGAACACTGAAGCTTTCTTT. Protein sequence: CSAPVNTEAFF.

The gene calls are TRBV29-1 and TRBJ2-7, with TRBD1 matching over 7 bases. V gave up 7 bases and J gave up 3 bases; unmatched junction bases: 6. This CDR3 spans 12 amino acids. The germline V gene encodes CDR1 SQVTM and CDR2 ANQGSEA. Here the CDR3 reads CSAKTGSYEQYF. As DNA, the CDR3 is TGCAGCGCTAAGACAGGGAGCTACGAGCAGTACTTC.

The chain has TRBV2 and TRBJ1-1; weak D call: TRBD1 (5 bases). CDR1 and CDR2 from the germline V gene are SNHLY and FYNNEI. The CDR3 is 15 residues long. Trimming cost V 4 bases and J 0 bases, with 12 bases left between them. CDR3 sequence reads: CASSVVGAVNTEAFF. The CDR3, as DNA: TGTGCCAGCAGTGTGGTTGGGGCGGTGAACACTGAAGCTTTCTTT.

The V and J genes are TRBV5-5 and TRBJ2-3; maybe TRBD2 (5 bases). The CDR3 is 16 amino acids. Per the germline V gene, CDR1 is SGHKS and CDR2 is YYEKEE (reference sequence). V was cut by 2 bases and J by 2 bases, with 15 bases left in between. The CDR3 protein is CASSFLSGKVTDTQYF. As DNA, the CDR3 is TGTGCCAGCAGCTTTCTGTCGGGGAAAGTCACAGATACGCAGTATTTT.

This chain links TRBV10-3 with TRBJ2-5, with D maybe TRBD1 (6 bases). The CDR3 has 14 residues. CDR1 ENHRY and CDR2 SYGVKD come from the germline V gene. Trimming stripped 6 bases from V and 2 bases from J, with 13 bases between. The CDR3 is CAIRGAQAQETQYF. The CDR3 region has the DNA TGTGCCATCAGGGGGGCTCAAGCACAAGAGACCCAGTACTTC.

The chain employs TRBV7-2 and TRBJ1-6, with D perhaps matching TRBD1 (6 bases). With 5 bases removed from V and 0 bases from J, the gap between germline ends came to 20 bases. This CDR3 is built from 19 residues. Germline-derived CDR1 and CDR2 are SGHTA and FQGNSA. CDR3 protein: CASSTQQGYLASYNSPLHF. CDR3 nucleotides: TGTGCCAGCAGCACACAACAGGGTTATCTTGCCTCCTATAATTCACCCCTCCACTTT.